Sequencing of this T cell receptor (beta chain) was carried out in a study of blood T cell repertoires in COVID-19. Study information: Sites across the United States, Italy and Spain contributed samples from acute and convalescent COVID-19. PBMCs, B-cell-depleted T cells, or T cells provided the cDNA or gDNA that made up the material.

Trimming at V came to 5 bases and at J to 10 bases, leaving 10 bases not matched to a gene. The CDR3 has 14 amino acids. Germline values: CDR1 SEHNR, CDR2 FQNEAQ (reference sequence). Original processing notes: Amplification of reference gene primers was used by the study to estimate nucleated cell counts. Profiling relied on immunoSEQ multiplex PCR, and the TCRdb table lists in-frame clones only, not all of them. Clonal size and the V and J genes are those of that table, whereas D and trimming came from the DNA. Of roughly 230,000 clones listed, 88% are singletons. What was sequenced was peripheral blood. V gene TRBV7-9 combines with J gene TRBJ2-1; 8 bases align to TRBD2. The origin of this receptor is a man aged 65-85 years with acute or convalescent COVID-19. In nucleotides, the CDR3 is TGTGCCAGCAGCCCCCGTCCCGGGACTAGAGAGCAGTTCTTC. Protein product: CASSPRPGTREQFF.